Listed here are 26 T cell receptor beta chains from one sample, sequenced in a study of shared clonotypes between healthy human individuals. The method was immunoSEQ multiplex PCR; TCRdb's version includes in-frame clones alone and lacks a portion of them. The sample yields hundreds of thousands of clones, around 96% seen once. The naive CD8 subset, CD45RO-negative cells positively selected for CCR7, excluded terminally differentiated effector memory CD45RA+ cells. Sample: naive CD8+ T cells sorted from blood. The receptors originated from a woman in her 30s in good health.

The chain combines TRBV5-4 with TRBJ2-7; 8 bases line up with TRBD1. With 0 bases clipped from V and 4 bases from J, the junction kept 6 bases outside the gene matches. Germline CDR1 is SGHNT and CDR2 is YYREEE (reference sequence). This CDR3 comprises 15 residues. The CDR3 DNA follows: TGTGCCAGCAGCTTGGCCGGGACAGGATTATACGAGCAGTACTTC. This codes for CASSLAGTGLYEQYF.

CDR3 DNA: TGTGCCAGCAGTTTCCGGGGAGCGTTTGGAGAGACCCAGTACTTC. It specifies CASSFRGAFGETQYF. This chain joins TRBV28 and TRBJ2-5; a possible D gene is TRBD2 (5 bases). Looked up from germline, CDR1 is MDHEN and CDR2 is SYDVKM. V was trimmed by 3 bases and J by 4 bases, leaving 15 bases between them. The CDR3 runs 15 residues.

The CDR3 bases are TGTGCCAGCAACCCCTTCCAGGCCTACGAGCAGTACTTC. The encoded protein is CASNPFQAYEQYF. The chain recombines TRBV5-6 with TRBJ2-7; D is undetermined. The CDR3 loop spans 13 amino acids. V lost 6 bases to trimming and J lost 2 bases, with 12 bases between them. The germline CDR1 and CDR2 sequences are SGHDT and YYEEEE.

The chain carries TRBV28 and TRBJ2-1; 10 positions agree with TRBD2. The germline gives CDR1 MDHEN, CDR2 SYDVKM. CDR3 length: 14 residues. With 4 bases clipped from V and 8 bases from J, the junction kept 5 bases outside the gene matches. CDR3 residues: CASSSSGRFHEQFF. As DNA, the CDR3 is TGTGCCAGCAGTTCTAGCGGGAGATTTCATGAGCAGTTCTTC.

V gene TRBV10-3 combines with J gene TRBJ1-1; 9 nucleotides agree with TRBD1. V gave up 10 bases and J gave up 12 bases; unmatched junction bases: 18. The CDR3 spans 14 residues. CDR1 ENHRY and CDR2 SYGVKD come from the germline V gene. The CDR3 DNA sequence: TGTGCCACCGGGGGCCCCGGGACGACAGGGGGTACTTTCTTT. This sequence encodes CATGGPGTTGGTFF.

The V gene is TRBV2, the J gene TRBJ2-1; the match to TRBD2 covers 7 bases. The germline V gene has CDR1 SNHLY and CDR2 FYNNEI. The CDR3 sequence is 16 residues long. With 4 bases clipped from V and 10 bases from J, the junction kept 16 bases outside the gene matches. CDR3 sequence reads: CASSVRLPPAGDEQFF. CDR3 bases: TGTGCCAGCAGTGTTCGATTGCCTCCCGCGGGGGACGAGCAGTTCTTC.

This rearrangement joins TRBV4-2 to TRBJ1-5; D not certain. The CDR3 is 15 residues long. V was clipped by 0 bases and J by 2 bases, with 8 bases between them. Germline CDR1 reads LGHNA; CDR2 reads YNFKEQ. This chain's CDR3 is CASSQDSYGNQPQHF. CDR3 nucleotide sequence: TGTGCCAGCAGCCAAGACTCTTACGGCAATCAGCCCCAGCATTTT.

The chain recombines TRBV2 with TRBJ2-7; 10 bases align to TRBD2. CDR1 and CDR2 (germline): SNHLY, FYNNEI. The J segment lost 4 bases and the V segment lost 10 bases, leaving 7 bases of the junction unmatched. The CDR3 length is 13 residues. The DNA for the CDR3 is TGTGCCACCCTTAGCGGGAGGCGATACGAGCAGTACTTC. It codes for CATLSGRRYEQYF.

The chain joins TRBV7-9 to TRBJ1-2; maybe TRBD1 (6 bases). With 2 bases removed from V and 4 bases from J, the gap between germline ends came to 14 bases. Germline V gives CDR1 SEHNR, CDR2 FQNEAQ (reference sequence). The CDR3 extends over 15 amino acids. For the CDR3, the DNA is TGTGCCAGCAGCTTATATACAGGGTCCGGCTATGGCTACACCTTC. Protein product: CASSLYTGSGYGYTF. The full variable domain, in which reference TRBV7-9 and TRBJ1-2 provide the parts outside the CDR3, is DTGVSQNPRHKITKRGQNVTFRCDPISEHNRLYWYRQTLGQGPEFLTYFQNEAQLEKSRLLSDRFSAERPKGSFSTLEIQRTEQGDSAMYLCASSLYTGSGYGYTFGSGTRLTVV.

This rearrangement joins TRBV28 to TRBJ2-3, with TRBD2 identical over 9 bases. Germline V CDR1 and CDR2: MDHEN, SYDVKM. The CDR3 is 19 amino acids. V was clipped by 6 bases and J by 3 bases; unmatched bases: 19. DNA for the CDR3: TGTGCCAGCAGCCCGTTGGGGGCGCGCGGGAGGGCCCTGACAGATACGCAGTATTTT. It yields the protein CASSPLGARGRALTDTQYF.

The chain uses TRBV21-1 and TRBJ2-1; no DNA check was done on the table's D call, TRBD2. TRBV21-1 is marked as a pseudogene. The CDR3 has 19 amino acids. CDR3 region: CASSNGSGTSGRLVNEQFF. The CDR3 bases are TGTGCCAGCAGCAACGGATCTGGGACTAGCGGGAGGTTGGTCAATGAGCAGTTCTTC.

The rearrangement uses TRBV4-1 and TRBJ2-7; D is possibly TRBD2 (5 bases). CDR1 and CDR2 from the germline V gene are MGHRA and YSYEKL. The CDR3 totals 16 residues. V dropped 0 bases and J dropped 4 bases, with 16 bases sitting between them. The DNA of the CDR3 is TGCGCCAGCAGCCAAGAAATCGGCCTAGCTAATTACGAGCAGTACTTC. Protein product: CASSQEIGLANYEQYF.

Only one count was recorded for this clone. This chain links TRBV11-2 with TRBJ2-5, with D possibly being TRBD2 (5 bases). The end of the DNA aligns better with TRBJ2-7, so the J call may be wrong. Germline V CDR1 and CDR2: SGHAT, FQNNGV. The length of the CDR3 is 15 residues. The CDR3 DNA follows: TGTGCCAGCAGCTTAGGGAGGAGTTGGGGTTACGAGCAGTACTTC. Its translation: CASSLGRSWGYEQYF.

This clone came up once. The rearrangement uses TRBV11-2 and TRBJ1-1; 9 bases fit TRBD1. Germline CDR1 and CDR2: SGHAT and FQNNGV. V was pared by 6 bases and J by 3 bases, with 5 bases of the junction left unmatched. CDR3 size: 14 residues. CDR3 DNA sequence: TGTGCCAGCAGACTACAGGGGGCCGACACTGAAGCTTTCTTT. Translation gives CASRLQGADTEAFF.

The chain is built from TRBV28 and TRBJ1-4; D is perhaps TRBD1 (5 bases). The CDR3 is 14 residues long. Germline V gives CDR1 MDHEN, CDR2 SYDVKM. Trimming shortened V by 3 bases and J by 5 bases, and 10 bases separated the two germline ends. The CDR3 is CASSFRGVNEKLFF. The CDR3, as DNA: TGTGCCAGCAGTTTTAGGGGCGTGAATGAAAAACTGTTTTTT.

The chain uses TRBV7-3 and TRBJ2-3; 8 positions agree with TRBD1. Germline V lookup: CDR1 SGHTA, CDR2 FQGTGA. CDR3 length: 14 amino acids. The junction had 1 base not matched to a gene; V was cut back by 2 bases and J by 3 bases. The CDR3 nucleotides are TGTGCCAGCAGCTTACAGGGGGCGACAGATACGCAGTATTTT. It is translated as CASSLQGATDTQYF.

The rearrangement links TRBV9 to TRBJ1-1, with D possibly TRBD1 on 6 matching bases. The CDR3 sequence is 15 residues long. Germline V gives CDR1 SGDLS, CDR2 YYNGEE. V shed 4 bases and J shed 0 bases, with 13 bases lying between them. CDR3 amino acids: CASSLPDSLNTEAFF. The CDR3 DNA sequence: TGTGCCAGCAGCCTACCGGACAGTTTGAACACTGAAGCTTTCTTT.

The V gene is TRBV28, the J gene TRBJ2-2; D is unresolved. CDR1 and CDR2 from the germline V gene are MDHEN and SYDVKM. The V end lost 3 bases, the J end lost 0 bases, and 14 bases lay between the germline ends. CDR3 size: 17 residues. The CDR3: CASSFFSESTNTGELFF. CDR3 DNA sequence: TGTGCCAGCAGTTTTTTTTCAGAATCTACGAACACCGGGGAGCTGTTTTTT.

Turning to this clone: A junction end diverges from the germline sequence, so it may reflect a read error. The chain recombines TRBV6-1 with TRBJ1-5, with D unclear. Germline CDR1 and CDR2: MNHNS and SASEGT. The CDR3 spans 17 residues. Here the CDR3 DNA reads TGTGCCATCAGTGAGTCCGGGGTGGCGCTCGGAAATCAGCCCCAGCATTTT. The encoded protein is CAISESGVALGNQPQHF.

The chain couples TRBV15 to TRBJ2-1, with 7 bases lining up with TRBD2. The V gene end was trimmed by 0 bases and the J gene end by 7 bases; junction bases not matched to a gene: 6. The CDR3 totals 15 residues. Germline assignment: CDR1 LNHNV and CDR2 YYDKDF (reference sequence). The CDR3 here is CATSRDREGTNEQFF. CDR3 sequence (DNA): TGTGCCACCAGCAGAGACAGGGAGGGTACGAATGAGCAGTTCTTC.

V usage is TRBV27 and J usage is TRBJ2-7, with 7 positions matching TRBD2. This CDR3 has 14 residues. Per germline, CDR1 MNHEY and CDR2 SMNVEV (reference sequence). After removal of 3 bases from V and 4 bases from J, the junction contained 6 bases not matched to a gene. CDR3 nucleotides: TGTGCCAGCAGTTTGGGAGGGCCAAGGTACGAGCAGTACTTC. This gives the protein CASSLGGPRYEQYF.

The rearrangement links TRBV7-9 to TRBJ2-7; D tentatively fits TRBD1 or TRBD2 (5 bases each). Germline CDR1 and CDR2: SEHNR and FQNEAQ (reference sequence). There are 14 residues in the CDR3. V lost 1 base and J lost 1, with 8 bases in between. The CDR3 sequence: CASSLVGESYEQYF. CDR3 DNA: TGTGCCAGCAGCTTAGTGGGGGAGTCCTACGAGCAGTACTTC.

This chain links TRBV27 with TRBJ2-7; TRBD1 agrees at 10 bases. CDR1 is MNHEY, CDR2 SMNVEV, per germline (reference sequence). J gave up 0 bases and V 0 bases, and 5 bases lay outside the gene matches. CDR3 length: 17 amino acids. CDR3 protein: CASSLSPGTGASYEQYF. The CDR3 nucleotides read TGTGCCAGCAGTTTATCACCCGGGACAGGGGCCTCCTACGAGCAGTACTTC.

The rearrangement links TRBV13 to TRBJ2-7; weak D call: TRBD1 (5 bases). The CDR3 spans 16 residues. V lost 5 bases and J lost 1, with 18 bases in between. Germline V gene lookup returns CDR1 PRHDT and CDR2 FYEKMQ (reference sequence). The DNA of the CDR3 is TGTGCCAGCAGCCCAACCCCACAGGCCGGGTCCTACGAGCAGTACTTC. Translated, it gives CASSPTPQAGSYEQYF.

The chain is built from TRBV25-1 and TRBJ2-1, with D perhaps TRBD2 (5 bases). Trimming removed 1 base from V and 3 bases from J, with 7 bases in between. This CDR3 is built from 14 residues. Germline-derived CDR1 and CDR2 are MGHDK and SYGVNS. CDR3 in amino acids: CASSEFGLYNEQFF. DNA of the CDR3: TGTGCCAGCAGTGAATTTGGACTCTACAATGAGCAGTTCTTC.

This clone was seen just once. The chain links TRBV11-2 to TRBJ2-7; 8 bases are a match to TRBD2. The V and J ends lost 5 bases and 0 bases, in that order; junction bases with no gene match: 9. Germline loops: CDR1 SGHAT, CDR2 FQNNGV. This CDR3 spans 16 amino acids. The CDR3 DNA follows: TGTGCCAGCAGCACCGTGCGCGGGAGGAGCTCCTACGAGCAGTACTTC. Its protein product is CASSTVRGRSSYEQYF.